The rows below give T cell receptor beta chains drawn from one sample of a study of blood T cell repertoires in COVID-19. Produced via immunoSEQ multiplex PCR; TCRdb's table is partial and in-frame only. Among 130,000 to 150,000 clones, about four fifths were seen once, and the ten largest hold 9.2%. Source material: PBMCs or T cells enriched from blood (not recorded which). The receptors derive from a man in his fifties who had recovered from COVID-19. CDR3s include the opening cysteine and the closing phenylalanine or tryptophan. Each record gives: CDR3 length, D gene, clone size, V gene, J gene, CDR3 DNA, CDR3 protein. A D gene is named only where the DNA matches it firmly. Some rows mark clone size as missing; the rest say once, few, many or name a class of expanded clone.

CDR3 length: 13
D gene: TRBD1
clone size: .
V gene: TRBV6-5
J gene: TRBJ1-5
CDR3 DNA: TGTGCCAGCAGTCGACAGGGATCTCAGCCCCAGCATTTT
CDR3 protein: CASSRQGSQPQHF

CDR3 length: 16
D gene: .
clone size: .
V gene: TRBV6-1
J gene: TRBJ1-6
CDR3 DNA: TGTGCCAGCAGTGTGACAGTTAGCTCCTATAATTCACCCCTCCACTTT
CDR3 protein: CASSVTVSSYNSPLHF

CDR3 length: 15
D gene: .
clone size: .
V gene: TRBV27
J gene: TRBJ2-1
CDR3 DNA: TGTGCCAGCAGTTTTCAGGGGCCTTCCTACAATGAGCAGTTCTTC
CDR3 protein: CASSFQGPSYNEQFF

CDR3 length: 14
D gene: .
clone size: .
V gene: TRBV27
J gene: TRBJ1-2
CDR3 DNA: TGTGCCACCGCCCCGGGAAGATCTCACTATGGCTACACCTTC
CDR3 protein: CATAPGRSHYGYTF

CDR3 length: 14
D gene: TRBD2
clone size: .
V gene: TRBV2
J gene: TRBJ2-3
CDR3 DNA: TGTGCCAGCAGCGGGGGGGCCTTTGCAGATACGCAGTATTTT
CDR3 protein: CASSGGAFADTQYF

CDR3 length: 15
D gene: .
clone size: .
V gene: TRBV18
J gene: TRBJ2-4
CDR3 DNA: TGTGCCAGCTCACCGGCGGAGACGGCCAAAAACATTCAGTACTTC
CDR3 protein: CASSPAETAKNIQYF

CDR3 length: 13
D gene: .
clone size: .
V gene: TRBV18
J gene: TRBJ1-2
CDR3 DNA: TGTGCCAGCTCACCAGACAGAGTCTATGGCTACACCTTC
CDR3 protein: CASSPDRVYGYTF

CDR3 length: 12
D gene: .
clone size: .
V gene: TRBV12-3/TRBV12-4
J gene: TRBJ2-1
CDR3 DNA: TGTGCCAGCGGGGCCGTGGCAAATGAGCAGTTCTTC
CDR3 protein: CASGAVANEQFF

CDR3 length: 15
D gene: .
clone size: .
V gene: TRBV18
J gene: TRBJ1-5
CDR3 DNA: TGTGCCAGCTCACCAGGGGCAGGGGCAAATCAGCCCCAGCATTTT
CDR3 protein: CASSPGAGANQPQHF

CDR3 length: 18
D gene: TRBD1
clone size: .
V gene: TRBV12-5
J gene: TRBJ1-6
CDR3 DNA: TGTGCTAGTGGTTTGGCCACCGGGACAGGGGTCGTCAATTCACCCCTCCACTTT
CDR3 protein: CASGLATGTGVVNSPLHF

CDR3 length: 14
D gene: .
clone size: once
V gene: TRBV11-2
J gene: TRBJ1-5
CDR3 DNA: TGTGCCAGCAGCTTAGGGCCCCGGGGTCAGCCCCAGCATTTT
CDR3 protein: CASSLGPRGQPQHF

CDR3 length: 16
D gene: .
clone size: .
V gene: TRBV7-9
J gene: TRBJ2-2
CDR3 DNA: TGTGCCAGCAGCTTAAGAAAGGGGTCGAACACCGGGGAGCTGTTTTTT
CDR3 protein: CASSLRKGSNTGELFF

CDR3 length: 15
D gene: TRBD1
clone size: .
V gene: TRBV7-9
J gene: TRBJ2-7
CDR3 DNA: TGTGCCAGCAGTTATACCGGGACAGCGTTTCGGGAGCAGTACTTC
CDR3 protein: CASSYTGTAFREQYF

CDR3 length: 14
D gene: TRBD1
clone size: few
V gene: TRBV19
J gene: TRBJ2-2
CDR3 DNA: TGTGCCAGCGGGGGGACAGGGCGGACCGGGGAGCTGTTTTTT
CDR3 protein: CASGGTGRTGELFF

CDR3 length: 13
D gene: TRBD1
clone size: .
V gene: TRBV10-1
J gene: TRBJ1-5
CDR3 DNA: TGCGCCAGCAGTGGGACAGGGAATCAGCCCCAGCATTTT
CDR3 protein: CASSGTGNQPQHF

CDR3 length: 13
D gene: TRBD1
clone size: .
V gene: TRBV12-3/TRBV12-4
J gene: TRBJ2-7
CDR3 DNA: TGTGCCAGCAGTATCGGACAGGCCTACGAGCAGTACTTC
CDR3 protein: CASSIGQAYEQYF

CDR3 length: 14
D gene: .
clone size: once
V gene: TRBV10-3
J gene: TRBJ1-1
CDR3 DNA: TGTGCCATCAGGTCGGGGGTCGGGAGCACTGAAGCTTTCTTT
CDR3 protein: CAIRSGVGSTEAFF

CDR3 length: 15
D gene: TRBD1
clone size: .
V gene: TRBV4-1
J gene: TRBJ1-1
CDR3 DNA: TGCGCCAGCAGCCAAGTGCCAGGGGGCATCACTGAAGCTTTCTTT
CDR3 protein: CASSQVPGGITEAFF

CDR3 length: 16
D gene: .
clone size: .
V gene: TRBV6-1
J gene: TRBJ1-6
CDR3 DNA: TGTGCCAGCAGTGAGGGGAGAGGGTCCTATAATTCACCCCTCCACTTT
CDR3 protein: CASSEGRGSYNSPLHF

CDR3 length: 12
D gene: .
clone size: .
V gene: TRBV18
J gene: TRBJ2-1
CDR3 DNA: TGTGCCAGCTCCCAACAGTTAGAAGGGCAGTTCTTC
CDR3 protein: CASSQQLEGQFF

CDR3 length: 15
D gene: .
clone size: .
V gene: TRBV6-2/TRBV6-3
J gene: TRBJ1-5
CDR3 DNA: TGTGCCAGCAGTTATTCGGGGTTGAGCAATCAGCCCCAGCATTTT
CDR3 protein: CASSYSGLSNQPQHF

CDR3 length: 13
D gene: .
clone size: .
V gene: TRBV28
J gene: TRBJ1-6
CDR3 DNA: TGTGCCAGCAGTGAACACAGGAATTCACCCCTCCACTTT
CDR3 protein: CASSEHRNSPLHF

CDR3 length: 16
D gene: TRBD2
clone size: few
V gene: TRBV28
J gene: TRBJ2-1
CDR3 DNA: TGTGCCAGCAGTACTCGACTAGCGGGAGACCACAATGAGCAGTTCTTC
CDR3 protein: CASSTRLAGDHNEQFF

CDR3 length: 15
D gene: .
clone size: .
V gene: TRBV6-5
J gene: TRBJ2-3
CDR3 DNA: TGTGCCAGCAGTTACGAGGGGGTGCTGGGGGATACGCAGTATTTT
CDR3 protein: CASSYEGVLGDTQYF

CDR3 length: 17
D gene: .
clone size: .
V gene: TRBV6-2/TRBV6-3
J gene: TRBJ2-7
CDR3 DNA: TGTGCCAGCAGTTACTTAGTGGGGGCAGATAACTCCTACGAGCAGTACTTC
CDR3 protein: CASSYLVGADNSYEQYF

CDR3 length: 13
D gene: .
clone size: .
V gene: TRBV3-1/TRBV3-2
J gene: TRBJ2-5
CDR3 DNA: TGTGCCAGCAGCCAAACGGAGCAAGAGACCCAGTACTTC
CDR3 protein: CASSQTEQETQYF

CDR3 length: 14
D gene: .
clone size: few
V gene: TRBV6-6
J gene: TRBJ2-1
CDR3 DNA: TGTGCCAGCAGTTACTCTCGGGTTTACAATGAGCAGTTCTTC
CDR3 protein: CASSYSRVYNEQFF

CDR3 length: 15
D gene: TRBD1
clone size: .
V gene: TRBV18
J gene: TRBJ1-5
CDR3 DNA: TGTGCCAGCTCACCAGGGACAGGTAGCAATCAGCCCCAGCATTTT
CDR3 protein: CASSPGTGSNQPQHF

CDR3 length: 14
D gene: TRBD2
clone size: .
V gene: TRBV6-4
J gene: TRBJ2-5
CDR3 DNA: TGTGCCAGCAGTGACGGTCCCGGGGGGGAGACCCAGTACTTC
CDR3 protein: CASSDGPGGETQYF

CDR3 length: 12
D gene: .
clone size: .
V gene: TRBV7-2
J gene: TRBJ2-1
CDR3 DNA: TGTGCCAGCAGCGGCCGTTCCAATGAGCAGTTCTTC
CDR3 protein: CASSGRSNEQFF

CDR3 length: 14
D gene: .
clone size: .
V gene: TRBV9
J gene: TRBJ2-1
CDR3 DNA: TGTGCCAGCAGCCAGAGACAGGAATACAATGAGCAGTTCTTC
CDR3 protein: CASSQRQEYNEQFF

CDR3 length: 15
D gene: TRBD1
clone size: once
V gene: TRBV11-1
J gene: TRBJ1-6
CDR3 DNA: TGTGCCAGCAGCTTATTAGAACAGGGGGCTTCACCCCTCCACTTT
CDR3 protein: CASSLLEQGASPLHF

CDR3 length: 18
D gene: TRBD1
clone size: once
V gene: TRBV5-1
J gene: TRBJ1-2
CDR3 DNA: TGCGCCAGCAGCTTGGAACAGGGGACCGAGGGCCGGGATTATGGCTACACCTTC
CDR3 protein: CASSLEQGTEGRDYGYTF

CDR3 length: 15
D gene: .
clone size: .
V gene: TRBV5-1
J gene: TRBJ1-2
CDR3 DNA: TGCGCCAGCAGCTTTGGGGGCGCAGGGCGTGGTGGCTACACCTTC
CDR3 protein: CASSFGGAGRGGYTF

CDR3 length: 16
D gene: .
clone size: .
V gene: TRBV28
J gene: TRBJ1-2
CDR3 DNA: TGTGCCAGCAGCGAAGCTCTGGGTAGAAAGGGGTATGGCTACACCTTC
CDR3 protein: CASSEALGRKGYGYTF

CDR3 length: 13
D gene: .
clone size: .
V gene: TRBV7-2
J gene: TRBJ2-2
CDR3 DNA: TGTGCCAGCAGCTCAAGCAACACCGGGGAGCTGTTTTTT
CDR3 protein: CASSSSNTGELFF

CDR3 length: 16
D gene: .
clone size: .
V gene: TRBV18
J gene: TRBJ2-5
CDR3 DNA: TGTGCCAGCTCACCCAGGACGGGAGCAAGGAGAGAGACCCAGTACTTC
CDR3 protein: CASSPRTGARRETQYF

CDR3 length: 15
D gene: .
clone size: .
V gene: TRBV6-1
J gene: TRBJ1-1
CDR3 DNA: TGTGCCAGCAGTGAAGCGCACAGGCCGAACACTGAAGCTTTCTTT
CDR3 protein: CASSEAHRPNTEAFF

CDR3 length: 15
D gene: TRBD2
clone size: .
V gene: TRBV24-1
J gene: TRBJ2-3
CDR3 DNA: TGTGCCACCAGTGGATCGACTAGCGACGTAGATACGCAGTATTTT
CDR3 protein: CATSGSTSDVDTQYF

CDR3 length: 15
D gene: TRBD2
clone size: .
V gene: TRBV14
J gene: TRBJ2-3
CDR3 DNA: TGTGCCAGCAGCCAATGGAGCGGGGACTCCGATACGCAGTATTTT
CDR3 protein: CASSQWSGDSDTQYF

CDR3 length: 15
D gene: .
clone size: many
V gene: TRBV2
J gene: TRBJ1-1
CDR3 DNA: TGTGCCAGCAGTAAAACCTGGACAGAGAACACTGAAGCTTTCTTT
CDR3 protein: CASSKTWTENTEAFF

CDR3 length: 15
D gene: .
clone size: .
V gene: TRBV7-8
J gene: TRBJ1-1
CDR3 DNA: TGTGCCAGCAGCCGAGGAGGGAATTCGAACACTGAAGCTTTCTTT
CDR3 protein: CASSRGGNSNTEAFF

CDR3 length: 16
D gene: .
clone size: few
V gene: TRBV18
J gene: TRBJ2-1
CDR3 DNA: TGTGCCAGCTCACCACCCCAGGGGGGAACGGGCAATGAGCAGTTCTTC
CDR3 protein: CASSPPQGGTGNEQFF

CDR3 length: 15
D gene: .
clone size: .
V gene: TRBV15
J gene: TRBJ1-5
CDR3 DNA: TGTGCCACCAGCCGTGGCCCATATAGCAATCAGCCCCAGCATTTT
CDR3 protein: CATSRGPYSNQPQHF

CDR3 length: 15
D gene: TRBD2
clone size: once
V gene: TRBV27
J gene: TRBJ2-7
CDR3 DNA: TGTGCCAGCCTTTCGGAGCGGGGGGGCTGGTACGAGCAGTACTTC
CDR3 protein: CASLSERGGWYEQYF

CDR3 length: 16
D gene: .
clone size: .
V gene: TRBV27
J gene: TRBJ2-4
CDR3 DNA: TGTGCCAGCAGTTGGAGGGGGCGCGGGGCCAAAAACATTCAGTACTTC
CDR3 protein: CASSWRGRGAKNIQYF

CDR3 length: 15
D gene: TRBD1
clone size: .
V gene: TRBV5-1
J gene: TRBJ2-2
CDR3 DNA: TGCGCCAGCAGCCGGACAGGGACGAACACCGGGGAGCTGTTTTTT
CDR3 protein: CASSRTGTNTGELFF

CDR3 length: 15
D gene: .
clone size: .
V gene: TRBV21-1
J gene: TRBJ1-5
CDR3 DNA: TGTGCCAGCAGCGCACGGACAGGGGGCAATCAGCCCCAGCATTTT
CDR3 protein: CASSARTGGNQPQHF

CDR3 length: 15
D gene: TRBD1
clone size: .
V gene: TRBV28
J gene: TRBJ1-2
CDR3 DNA: TGTGCCAGCAGTTTTTCGCGGGGGACAGGGTATGGCTACACCTTC
CDR3 protein: CASSFSRGTGYGYTF

CDR3 length: 15
D gene: TRBD1
clone size: .
V gene: TRBV10-3
J gene: TRBJ2-1
CDR3 DNA: TGTGCCATCAGCGAAGGGACAGGGACCTACAATGAGCAGTTCTTC
CDR3 protein: CAISEGTGTYNEQFF

CDR3 length: 16
D gene: .
clone size: .
V gene: TRBV9
J gene: TRBJ2-5
CDR3 DNA: TGTGCCAGCAGCGTAGCCGGGCCTAGCGCACAAGAGACCCAGTACTTC
CDR3 protein: CASSVAGPSAQETQYF

CDR3 length: 15
D gene: .
clone size: few
V gene: TRBV19
J gene: TRBJ2-5
CDR3 DNA: .
CDR3 protein: CASTSGASGVETQYF

CDR3 length: 14
D gene: TRBD1
clone size: .
V gene: TRBV6-5
J gene: TRBJ1-1
CDR3 DNA: TGTGCCAGCAGTTACGCAGGGGGAGGTACTGAAGCTTTCTTT
CDR3 protein: CASSYAGGGTEAFF

CDR3 length: 15
D gene: TRBD1
clone size: .
V gene: TRBV7-2
J gene: TRBJ1-2
CDR3 DNA: TGTGCCAGCAGTTCCGACAGGGGCCTTAACTATGGCTACACCTTC
CDR3 protein: CASSSDRGLNYGYTF

CDR3 length: 15
D gene: TRBD1
clone size: once
V gene: TRBV28
J gene: TRBJ2-7
CDR3 DNA: TGTGCCAGCCGCTCACCCTCAGGGGGATTTAACGAGCAGTACTTC
CDR3 protein: CASRSPSGGFNEQYF

CDR3 length: 14
D gene: TRBD1
clone size: .
V gene: TRBV19
J gene: TRBJ1-5
CDR3 DNA: TGTGCCAGTAGGCACACAGGGGGCCGTCAGCCCCAGCATTTT
CDR3 protein: CASRHTGGRQPQHF

CDR3 length: 18
D gene: .
clone size: few
V gene: TRBV3-1/TRBV3-2
J gene: TRBJ1-5
CDR3 DNA: TGTGCCAGCAGCCAAGATGCTTATGAGAGTTATAGCAATCAGCCCCAGCATTTT
CDR3 protein: CASSQDAYESYSNQPQHF

CDR3 length: 17
D gene: TRBD1
clone size: .
V gene: TRBV20-1
J gene: TRBJ2-3
CDR3 DNA: TGCAGTGCTAGTTTGACAGGGGGCCTTGCGAGCACAGATACGCAGTATTTT
CDR3 protein: CSASLTGGLASTDTQYF

CDR3 length: 16
D gene: TRBD1
clone size: once
V gene: TRBV19
J gene: TRBJ2-1
CDR3 DNA: TGTGCCAGTAGCACCGTTGACAGGGTTGTTGACAATGAGCAGTTCTTC
CDR3 protein: CASSTVDRVVDNEQFF

CDR3 length: 17
D gene: TRBD1
clone size: .
V gene: TRBV25-1
J gene: TRBJ1-3
CDR3 DNA: TGTGCCAGCAGTGACATGGGACAGGGCCCTTCTGGAAACACCATATATTTT
CDR3 protein: CASSDMGQGPSGNTIYF